The 11 T cell receptor beta chains reported below all come from one sample, sequenced in a study of a mutant IDH1 vaccine in newly diagnosed glioma. TCRdb keeps only in-frame clones here, not all; method: immunoSEQ multiplex PCR. Here the sample spans about 13,000 clones, roughly 79% being singletons. Time point indicated: week 47, end of study. The study gave 300 ug of mutant IDH1 20-mer peptide per vaccine dose, with topical imiquimod. Their specific antigens are unknown. Sequenced material: PBMCs, taken from a glioma patient whose treatment included an IDH1 peptide vaccine. Receptors were obtained from a woman aged 40 to 50 with glioma.

The rearrangement joins TRBV5-1 to TRBJ2-1; TRBD1 agrees at 7 bases. Germline CDR1 reads SGHRS; CDR2 reads YFSETQ. CDR3 length: 11 residues. V shed 5 bases and J 7 bases; nucleotides not matched to a gene: 0. The CDR3 nucleotides read TGCGCCAGCAGGGACAGGAATGAGCAGTTCTTC. As protein: CASRDRNEQFF.

This sequence joins TRBV6-6 and TRBJ2-5; D gene ambiguous. CDR3 length: 11 amino acids. From germline, CDR1 is MNHNY and CDR2 SVGAGI (reference sequence). V was pared by 5 bases and J by 5 bases, with 6 bases between. Written as DNA, the CDR3 is TGTGCCAGCAGTCATGGGGAGACCCAGTACTTC. The encoded protein is CASSHGETQYF.

The chain combines TRBV5-1 with TRBJ1-1; D may be TRBD1 (5 bases). Per germline, CDR1 SGHRS and CDR2 YFSETQ. The CDR3 covers 14 residues. Trimming shortened V by 5 bases and J by 6 bases, and 17 bases separated the two germline ends. CDR3 region: CASRIGTLGAEAFF. The CDR3 nucleotides are TGCGCCAGCAGAATCGGGACCCTCGGGGCTGAAGCTTTCTTT.

This clone showed up just a few times. The rearrangement links TRBV29-1 to TRBJ1-1; D might be TRBD1 (5 bases). The CDR3 extends over 12 amino acids. Germline V gene lookup returns CDR1 SQVTM and CDR2 ANQGSEA. The V end lost 1 base, the J end lost 3 bases, and 6 bases lay between the germline ends. The CDR3 sequence is CSVEVTDTEAFF. CDR3 in DNA: TGCAGCGTTGAAGTGACAGACACTGAAGCTTTCTTT.

This clone appeared a few times. V gene TRBV4-1 combines with J gene TRBJ1-1; 8 bases map to TRBD1. Germline values: CDR1 MGHRA, CDR2 YSYEKL. The CDR3 has 16 amino acids. V shed 2 bases, J shed 7 bases, and the junction held 12 bases outside the gene matches. The DNA for the CDR3 is TGCGCCAGCAGCCAACCCTTAGGGACAGGTTCGATTGAAGCTTTCTTT. Protein: CASSQPLGTGSIEAFF.

The chain has TRBV11-2 and TRBJ2-7, with a possible D match to TRBD2 (6 bases). Germline V lookup: CDR1 SGHAT, CDR2 FQNNGV. V lost 5 bases, J lost 7 bases, and 12 bases lay in between. This CDR3 has 12 residues. The CDR3 sequence is CASSPGVSEQYF. The CDR3 DNA reads TGTGCCAGCAGCCCGGGGGTGAGTGAGCAGTACTTC.

This rearrangement joins TRBV19 to TRBJ2-4; TRBD1 aligns across 7 bases. V gave up 3 bases and J gave up 3 bases; unmatched junction bases: 8. Germline-derived CDR1 and CDR2 are LNHDA and SQIVND (reference sequence). The length of the CDR3 is 16 residues. CDR3 nucleotide sequence: TGTGCCAGTAGTATGGTGGCAGGGGGTGTCAAAAACATTCAGTACTTC. This sequence encodes CASSMVAGGVKNIQYF.

This clone was seen a few times. V is TRBV5-1 and J is TRBJ1-4; D might be TRBD1 (5 bases). Germline V lookup: CDR1 SGHRS, CDR2 YFSETQ. The germline V and J ends were trimmed by 4 bases and 8 bases, with 18 bases remaining between them. The CDR3 covers 15 residues. In DNA form, the CDR3 reads TGCGCCAGCAGCCCGACCCTCCGGGGCGACGAAAAACTGTTTTTT. Encoded protein: CASSPTLRGDEKLFF.

This clone has more than one count but fewer than ten. The chain links TRBV4-2 to TRBJ1-5; 9 bases line up with TRBD1. Losses at the gene ends were 0 bases for V and 5 bases for J; bases not matched to a gene: 11. Per germline, CDR1 LGHNA and CDR2 YNFKEQ. The CDR3 extends over 18 amino acids. The CDR3 DNA is TGTGCCAGCAGCCAAGAAATAGGGGACAGGGAAGAGGATCAGCCCCAGCATTTT. Translating gives CASSQEIGDREEDQPQHF.

This clone appeared a single time. The genes are TRBV9 and TRBJ2-1, with D possibly matching TRBD1 (5 bases). Germline CDR1 and CDR2: SGDLS and YYNGEE. V shed 0 bases and J shed 8 bases, with 12 bases lying between them. The CDR3 runs to 14 residues. CDR3 in amino acids: CASSVEQVRDEQFF. CDR3 sequence (DNA): TGTGCCAGCAGCGTAGAGCAGGTCAGGGATGAGCAGTTCTTC.

This clone was found a few times. DNA of the CDR3: TGTGCCAGCAGTGATAGCCGTGGGGAAGCTTTCTTT. This codes for CASSDSRGEAFF. The J gene is TRBJ1-1, the V gene TRBV25-1; no definite D call. Germline CDR1 reads MGHDK; CDR2 reads SYGVNS. V gave up 3 bases and J gave up 8 bases, with 10 bases separating them. This CDR3 is 12 amino acids long.